The source of this T cell receptor beta chain is a study of OX40 agonist ivuxolimab in advanced cancers. Study results and limitations: There were, on average, more expanded clones in CD8+ T cells than in CD4+.

The V end lost 3 bases, the J end lost 0 bases, and 12 bases lay between the germline ends. The germline V gene encodes CDR1 SGHNT and CDR2 YYREEE (reference sequence). The CDR3 sequence is 15 residues long. Details on this clone: Its antigen is unidentified.

The protocol was immunoSEQ multiplex PCR, while the TCRdb copy is restricted to in-frame clones and leaves out a portion. The data contain 76,000 or so clones, almost 85% of them singletons. The origin of this receptor is an adult with an advanced solid tumor such as melanoma, head and neck, liver or kidney cancer. This material consisted of CD4+ or CD8+ T cells sorted from blood, taken in a trial of the OX40 agonist ivuxolimab. V and J are TRBV5-4 and TRBJ1-1; no definite D call. CDR3 nucleotides: TGTGCCAGCAGCTCCGCCGGAGGCATGAACACTGAAGCTTTCTTT. It is translated as CASSSAGGMNTEAFF.